The 29 T cell receptor beta chains listed next were all sequenced from one sample in a study of PD-1 blockade in classical Hodgkin lymphoma. The assay was immunoSEQ multiplex PCR, and TCRdb's table has in-frame clones only and misses some. The repertoire holds over 25,000 clones, with approximately 88% as singletons. Time point: newly diagnosed, previously untreated cHL patient sample. Thawed PBMCs were the source of CD4+ T cells, purified by magnetic negative selection. The specimen was CD4+ T cells from blood. These receptors all come from a human donor with classical Hodgkin lymphoma.

V is TRBV7-2 and J is TRBJ2-1; weak D call: TRBD2 (6 bases). Trimming cost V 1 base and J 7 bases, with 11 bases left between them. This CDR3 contains 14 residues. Per the germline V gene, CDR1 is SGHTA and CDR2 is FQGNSA. Written as DNA, the CDR3 is TGTGCCAGCAGCTTAGATCTAGCGTCGAATGAGCAGTTCTTC. It specifies CASSLDLASNEQFF.

J is TRBJ1-4 and V is TRBV9, with 7 bases identical to TRBD1. V shed 2 bases, J shed 4 bases, and the junction held 5 bases outside the gene matches. CDR1 is SGDLS, CDR2 YYNGEE, per germline. The CDR3 has 15 residues. The CDR3 nucleotides read TGTGCCAGCAGCGTCTGGACAGGAATTAATGAAAAACTGTTTTTT. Translation: CASSVWTGINEKLFF.

J is TRBJ2-3 and V is TRBV29-1; 8 nucleotides align to TRBD1. CDR3 size: 13 residues. V gave up 7 bases and J gave up 6 bases; unmatched junction bases: 9. Germline CDR1 and CDR2: SQVTM and ANQGSEA. The CDR3 region is CSAPVQGGDTQYF. In nucleotides, the CDR3 is TGCAGCGCCCCCGTACAGGGGGGTGATACGCAGTATTTT.

The chain uses TRBV9 and TRBJ2-2; D perhaps matches TRBD1 (6 bases). The V and J ends lost 3 bases and 6 bases respectively, with 9 bases between them. The CDR3 sequence is 13 residues long. In germline, CDR1 is SGDLS, CDR2 YYNGEE. The CDR3 is CASSAGQPGELFF. CDR3 bases: TGTGCCAGCAGCGCAGGACAGCCCGGGGAGCTGTTTTTT.

The chain uses TRBV18 and TRBJ1-4; D gene unclear. Deletions cut 2 bases from V and 5 bases from J, with 6 bases between. CDR1 is KGHSH, CDR2 LQKENI, per germline. The CDR3 consists of 13 residues. As DNA, the CDR3 is TGTGCCAGCTCACCAGGCAGGAATGAAAAACTGTTTTTT. Residues: CASSPGRNEKLFF.

J is TRBJ2-3 and V is TRBV11-3; no firm D call. Trimming cost V 0 bases and J 3 bases, with 1 base left between them. CDR3 length: 12 residues. From germline, CDR1 is SGHNT and CDR2 YENEEA. The CDR3 loop is CASSLETDTQYF. The CDR3 bases are TGTGCCAGCAGCTTAGAAACAGATACGCAGTATTTT.

This chain uses TRBV5-6 with TRBJ1-4, with 8 bases lining up with TRBD1. The germline CDR1 and CDR2 sequences are SGHDT and YYEEEE. Trimming removed 1 base from V and 5 bases from J; junction bases left unmatched: 10. The length of the CDR3 is 17 residues. The CDR3 sequence: CASSLFLSGQANEKLFF. CDR3 nucleotide sequence: TGTGCCAGCAGCTTGTTTCTTTCGGGACAGGCAAATGAAAAACTGTTTTTT.

This sequence joins TRBV6-6 and TRBJ1-1, with 8 bases that match TRBD1. Germline V CDR1 and CDR2: MNHNY, SVGAGI (reference sequence). The junction had 7 bases not matched to a gene; V was cut back by 6 bases and J by 1 base. The CDR3 loop spans 15 amino acids. CDR3 sequence reads: CASRPGQATNTEAFF. CDR3 in DNA: TGTGCCAGCAGACCGGGACAGGCTACGAACACTGAAGCTTTCTTT.

This sequence joins TRBV4-3 and TRBJ2-2, with a possible D match to TRBD2 (6 bases). The CDR3 spans 15 residues. The V end was cut by 2 bases, the J end by 6 bases, with 13 bases between. Per the germline V gene, CDR1 is LGHNA and CDR2 is YSLEER. CDR3 nucleotide sequence: TGCGCCAGCAGCCAACATACCGGGACTCCCGGGGAGCTGTTTTTT. It codes for CASSQHTGTPGELFF.

J is TRBJ2-3 and V is TRBV7-2, with a tentative D call TRBD1 (5 bases). The CDR3 sequence is 12 residues long. V lost 5 bases and J lost 9, with 12 bases in between. Germline V gene lookup returns CDR1 SGHTA and CDR2 FQGNSA. CDR3 nucleotide sequence: TGTGCCAGCAGCGCCCCAGGGCCAACGCAGTATTTT. It yields the protein CASSAPGPTQYF.

V is TRBV19 and J is TRBJ2-7, with a weak D call TRBD1 (5 bases). Germline V CDR1 and CDR2: LNHDA, SQIVND (reference sequence). CDR3 size: 14 residues. Between the trimmed V and J ends, which lost 1 base and 2 bases, there was a span of 9 bases. CDR3 loop: CASSIVNRPYEQYF. The CDR3 region has the DNA TGTGCCAGTAGTATAGTAAACAGGCCCTACGAGCAGTACTTC.

This chain links TRBV4-2 with TRBJ2-2, with TRBD1 identical over 7 bases. The germline CDR1 and CDR2 sequences are LGHNA and YNFKEQ. There are 15 residues in the CDR3. Trimming cost V 6 bases and J 6 bases; bases outside gene matches: 10. The CDR3 bases are TGTGCCAGCAGTCTCCGACAGGGTGGGGCCGGGGAGCTGTTTTTT. Encoded protein: CASSLRQGGAGELFF.

The chain is built from TRBV11-1 and TRBJ1-6; 9 bases line up with TRBD1. In germline, CDR1 is SGHAT, CDR2 FQDESV (reference sequence). V shed 1 base and J 5 bases; nucleotides not matched to a gene: 6. CDR3 length equals 17 residues. The CDR3 DNA reads as TGTGCCAGCAGCTTAGAAACAGGGGGCTCGGATAATTCACCCCTCCACTTT. Translated: CASSLETGGSDNSPLHF.

CDR3 region: CASSLEPGVVSGNTIYF. The CDR3 DNA sequence: TGTGCCAGCAGCTTGGAGCCCGGAGTCGTCTCTGGAAACACCATATATTTT. This chain links TRBV5-5 with TRBJ1-3; the D is unclear. V shed 0 bases and J shed 0 bases, with 13 bases lying between them. The CDR3 is 17 residues long. Germline CDR1 is SGHKS and CDR2 is YYEKEE (reference sequence).

This clone was counted once. This chain links TRBV4-3 with TRBJ2-5; 10 positions agree with TRBD2. V lost 0 bases and J lost 4; bases outside the gene matches: 8. Looked up from germline, CDR1 is LGHNA and CDR2 is YSLEER. This CDR3 region has 17 residues. CDR3 amino acids: CASSQDLASGSGETQYF. CDR3 nucleotide sequence: TGCGCCAGCAGCCAAGATCTTGCTAGCGGGAGTGGAGAGACCCAGTACTTC.

The chain recombines TRBV19 with TRBJ2-5; D is unresolved. Trimming pared 6 bases from V and 3 bases from J, leaving 11 bases between. Germline V gene sequence: CDR1 LNHDA, CDR2 SQIVND (reference sequence). This CDR3 spans 13 amino acids. CDR3 in DNA: TGTGCCAGTAGCCCCGGCGCGGAAGAGACCCAGTACTTC. Amino acids: CASSPGAEETQYF. The complete variable domain, with remaining parts taken from reference TRBV19 and TRBJ2-5, reads DGGITQSPKYLFRKEGQNVTLSCEQNLNHDAMYWYRQDPGQGLRLIYYSQIVNDFQKGDIAEGYSVSREKKESFPLTVTSAQKNPTAFYLCASSPGAEETQYFGPGTRLLVL.

The rearrangement links TRBV2 to TRBJ2-2, with no clear D. The CDR3 has 14 amino acids. Trimming removed 4 bases at V and 4 bases at J, with 10 bases between. Germline CDR1 is SNHLY and CDR2 is FYNNEI. CDR3 DNA sequence: TGTGCCAGCAGTGTTGAAGATAGCACCGGGGAGCTGTTTTTT. The encoded protein is CASSVEDSTGELFF.

This sequence joins TRBV6-5 and TRBJ2-3, with TRBD2 identical over 9 bases. The germline V gene has CDR1 MNHEY and CDR2 SVGAGI. Losses at the gene ends were 5 bases for V and 8 bases for J; bases not matched to a gene: 8. This CDR3 is built from 14 residues. CDR3 sequence (DNA): TGTGCCAGCAGTCTACCGGGACTAGCTGGTACGCAGTATTTT. Translation gives CASSLPGLAGTQYF.

The V gene is TRBV19, the J gene TRBJ2-7; D unresolved. The ends were cut back, 1 base at V and 0 bases at J, with 4 bases in the middle. Germline assignment: CDR1 LNHDA and CDR2 SQIVND (reference sequence). The CDR3 is 13 amino acids. The DNA for the CDR3 is TGTGCCAGTAGTATAGCATCCTCCTACGAGCAGTACTTC. Its protein product is CASSIASSYEQYF. Looking up the rest from reference TRBV19 and TRBJ2-7 gives the full variable domain: DGGITQSPKYLFRKEGQNVTLSCEQNLNHDAMYWYRQDPGQGLRLIYYSQIVNDFQKGDIAEGYSVSREKKESFPLTVTSAQKNPTAFYLCASSIASSYEQYFGPGTRLTVT.

The J gene is TRBJ2-5, the V gene TRBV30, with D perhaps matching TRBD1 (6 bases). The tail of the sequence fits TRBJ2-7 better, so the J call may be wrong. The CDR3 is made up of 12 amino acids. Germline values: CDR1 GTSNPN, CDR2 SVGIG (reference sequence). Here the CDR3 reads CAWSKRQDEQYF. Written as DNA, the CDR3 is TGTGCCTGGAGTAAAAGACAGGACGAGCAGTACTTC.

This chain links TRBV7-9 with TRBJ2-5, with TRBD1 identical over 7 bases. Germline-derived CDR1 and CDR2 are SEHNR and FQNEAQ (reference sequence). The V and J ends lost 1 base and 2 bases, in that order; junction bases with no gene match: 7. The CDR3 loop spans 16 amino acids. The CDR3 sequence: CASSLGSGTAQETQYF. CDR3 bases: TGTGCCAGCAGCTTAGGATCTGGGACAGCACAAGAGACCCAGTACTTC.

This rearrangement joins TRBV7-6 to TRBJ2-1; 7 bases are shared with TRBD2. CDR3 length: 12 residues. Germline loops: CDR1 SGHVS, CDR2 FNYEAQ. V gave up 1 base and J gave up 14 bases; unmatched junction bases: 5. The CDR3 DNA reads TGTGCCAGCAGCTTAGGTGGGAGGGCCGAGTTCTTC. Translation gives CASSLGGRAEFF.

The genes are TRBV7-2 and TRBJ2-1; TRBD1 is a possible D gene (5 bases). CDR3 length: 14 amino acids. Germline V lookup: CDR1 SGHTA, CDR2 FQGNSA. V was pared by 1 base and J by 7 bases, with 11 bases between. CDR3 in amino acids: CASSLGQQRNEQFF. The CDR3 nucleotides read TGTGCCAGCAGCTTAGGACAGCAGAGGAATGAGCAGTTCTTC.

V is TRBV19 and J is TRBJ2-5; 10 bases are a match to TRBD2. Germline CDR1 is LNHDA and CDR2 is SQIVND (reference sequence). Unmatched junction bases numbered 4, after V lost 1 base and J lost 2 bases. The length of the CDR3 is 16 residues. The CDR3 is CASSIGQLAGQETQYF. CDR3 nucleotide sequence: TGTGCCAGTAGTATAGGACAACTAGCGGGGCAAGAGACCCAGTACTTC.

The chain carries TRBV6-6 and TRBJ1-4; no reliable D call. The CDR3 covers 14 residues. V was cut by 5 bases and J by 5 bases, with 12 bases left in between. Germline values: CDR1 MNHNY, CDR2 SVGAGI (reference sequence). The CDR3 region is CASSQREGNEKLFF. In DNA, the CDR3 is TGTGCCAGCAGTCAGAGAGAAGGAAATGAAAAACTGTTTTTT.

V gene TRBV5-1 combines with J gene TRBJ2-1; 10 nucleotides match TRBD2. From germline, CDR1 is SGHRS and CDR2 YFSETQ. The CDR3 has 18 residues. Losses at the gene ends were 1 base for V and 0 bases for J; bases not matched to a gene: 7. The CDR3 loop reads CASSLPSGSFSSYNEQFF. For the CDR3, the DNA is TGCGCCAGCAGCTTGCCTAGCGGGAGTTTCAGCTCCTACAATGAGCAGTTCTTC. The complete variable domain, with remaining parts taken from reference TRBV5-1 and TRBJ2-1, reads KAGVTQTPRYLIKTRGQQVTLSCSPISGHRSVSWYQQTPGQGLQFLFEYFSETQRNKGNFPGRFSGRQFSNSRSEMNVSTLELGDSALYLCASSLPSGSFSSYNEQFFGPGTRLTVL.

The chain is built from TRBV7-9 and TRBJ1-2; no firm D call. Looked up from germline, CDR1 is SEHNR and CDR2 is FQNEAQ (reference sequence). The CDR3 runs 15 residues. The V end lost 5 bases, the J end lost 4 bases, and 17 bases lay between the germline ends. The CDR3 reads CASSPSSSGGYGYTF. The CDR3 region has the DNA TGTGCCAGCAGCCCCTCGTCGTCGGGTGGCTATGGCTACACCTTC. Full variable domain (remainder filled in from reference TRBV7-9 and TRBJ1-2): DTGVSQNPRHKITKRGQNVTFRCDPISEHNRLYWYRQTLGQGPEFLTYFQNEAQLEKSRLLSDRFSAERPKGSFSTLEIQRTEQGDSAMYLCASSPSSSGGYGYTFGSGTRLTVV.

The chain links TRBV5-6 to TRBJ1-2; D perhaps matches TRBD1 (6 bases). CDR3 size: 13 residues. CDR1 is SGHDT and CDR2 is YYEEEE in the germline V gene. The V and J ends lost 5 bases and 6 bases respectively, with 14 bases between them. CDR3 nucleotide sequence: TGTGCCAGCAGTTATCAGGGGTTTCATGGCTACACCTTC. Translating it yields CASSYQGFHGYTF.

This clone appeared once. The chain carries TRBV7-2 and TRBJ2-1; 9 positions agree with TRBD2. The V gene's germline CDR1 is SGHTA and CDR2 FQGNSA. The CDR3 loop spans 16 amino acids. The J segment lost 8 bases and the V segment lost 2 bases, leaving 10 bases of the junction unmatched. CDR3 nucleotides: TGTGCCAGCAGCTTAAGTGATCCGCTAGCGGGACATGAGCAGTTCTTC. Its protein product is CASSLSDPLAGHEQFF.